What follows are 9 T cell receptor beta chains derived from one specimen sequenced in a study of PD-1 blockade in classical Hodgkin lymphoma. Every patient relapsed after autologous stem cell transplantation, and brentuximab vedotin exposure varied. Data came from immunoSEQ multiplex PCR; TCRdb stores just in-frame clones and leaves some out. The top ten hold 9.5% to 12% of the sample, which has roughly 14,000 clones, 55% to 80% seen once. The sequenced sample was peripheral blood mononuclear cells (PBMCs), obtained at baseline. The source is a human donor with classical Hodgkin lymphoma.

The chain couples TRBV11-2 to TRBJ2-1; 14 bases agree with TRBD2. Germline loops: CDR1 SGHAT, CDR2 FQNNGV. V lost 4 bases, J lost 1 base, and 6 bases stayed unmatched. The CDR3 has 18 amino acids. The CDR3 nucleotides are TGTGCCAGCAGCTCGGGGGGGACTAGCGGGAGTTCCTACAATGAGCAGTTCTTC. Protein product: CASSSGGTSGSSYNEQFF.

The chain is built from TRBV7-2 and TRBJ2-7; 7 bases fit TRBD2. Per germline, CDR1 SGHTA and CDR2 FQGNSA. Trimming took 5 bases from V and 4 from J; bases not matched to a gene: 17. The CDR3 loop spans 17 amino acids. The DNA for the CDR3 is TGTGCCAGCAGCCCAATCCTCCCAGGAGCCGGGAGGTACGAGCAGTACTTC. Translated: CASSPILPGAGRYEQYF.

The chain combines TRBV19 with TRBJ1-1, with a tentative D call TRBD1 (5 bases). Germline V gene sequence: CDR1 LNHDA, CDR2 SQIVND (reference sequence). Trimming took off 7 bases at V and 2 bases at J, with 14 bases between the two ends. The CDR3 sequence is 14 residues long. The CDR3 DNA is TGTGCCAGTATGCGGAAAGGGGTTAACACTGAAGCTTTCTTT. It specifies CASMRKGVNTEAFF. Full variable domain (outside the CDR3, taken from reference TRBV19 and TRBJ1-1): DGGITQSPKYLFRKEGQNVTLSCEQNLNHDAMYWYRQDPGQGLRLIYYSQIVNDFQKGDIAEGYSVSREKKESFPLTVTSAQKNPTAFYLCASMRKGVNTEAFFGQGTRLTVV.

This chain connects TRBV7-9 to TRBJ2-7, with 9 bases that match TRBD2. This CDR3 is built from 14 residues. The V gene end was trimmed by 1 base and the J gene end by 7 bases; junction bases not matched to a gene: 5. The germline CDR1 and CDR2 sequences are SEHNR and FQNEAQ (reference sequence). This CDR3 is CASSLEYLAGEQYF. CDR3 nucleotides: TGTGCCAGCAGCTTAGAGTACCTAGCGGGGGAGCAGTACTTC. Using reference TRBV7-9 and TRBJ2-7 for the parts outside the CDR3, the full variable domain is DTGVSQNPRHKITKRGQNVTFRCDPISEHNRLYWYRQTLGQGPEFLTYFQNEAQLEKSRLLSDRFSAERPKGSFSTLEIQRTEQGDSAMYLCASSLEYLAGEQYFGPGTRLTVT.

This sequence joins TRBV6-5 and TRBJ2-1, with D hard to call. The length of the CDR3 is 14 residues. The V gene lost 6 bases and the J gene lost 4 bases, with 13 bases spanning the gap. The germline CDR1 and CDR2 sequences are MNHEY and SVGAGI. DNA for the CDR3: TGTGCCAGCAGCCCCCGTGGACCTTACAATGAGCAGTTCTTC. This translates into CASSPRGPYNEQFF.

This clone ranks as medium-sized. This sequence joins TRBV5-4 and TRBJ2-2; D call uncertain. CDR1 and CDR2 (germline): SGHNT, YYREEE (reference sequence). This CDR3 contains 14 residues. Trimming took 5 bases from V and 3 from J, leaving 11 bases between them. CDR3 in amino acids: CASRRERDTGELFF. The CDR3 nucleotides read TGTGCCAGCAGACGTGAGCGAGACACCGGGGAGCTGTTTTTT. Drawing the rest from reference TRBV5-4 and TRBJ2-2, the complete variable domain is ETGVTQSPTHLIKTRGQQVTLRCSSQSGHNTVSWYQQALGQGPQFIFQYYREEENGRGNFPPRFSGLQFPNYSSELNVNALELDDSALYLCASRRERDTGELFFGEGSRLTVL.

The rearrangement links TRBV7-6 to TRBJ1-5; unclear D gene. From germline, CDR1 is SGHVS and CDR2 FNYEAQ. The length of the CDR3 is 14 residues. V was cut by 5 bases and J by 7 bases, with 15 bases left in between. CDR3 coding DNA: TGTGCCAGCAGCCTACTTAGCGGGGAACAGCCCCAGCATTTT. Its translation: CASSLLSGEQPQHF.

In DNA form, the CDR3 reads TGTGCCAGCAGTTTTGTCTACGAGCAGTACTTC. The encoded protein is CASSFVYEQYF. The V and J genes are TRBV28 and TRBJ2-7, with unresolved D. The V end was cut by 3 bases, the J end by 3 bases, with 3 bases between. CDR3 length: 11 amino acids. Germline-derived CDR1 and CDR2 are MDHEN and SYDVKM.

This chain joins TRBV10-2 and TRBJ1-2; 9 bases line up with TRBD1. The CDR3 totals 14 residues. Germline CDR1 WSHSY, CDR2 SAAADI. The trim removed 3 bases at V and 8 bases at J, leaving 7 bases unmatched. The CDR3 coding sequence is TGCGCCAGCAGTGATCTTGGGACAGGGTACGGCTACACCTTC. The encoded protein is CASSDLGTGYGYTF.